This section outlines one T cell receptor (beta chain) sequence together with its context. These data are taken from a study of cytomegalovirus exposure and HLA in healthy donors. V shed 8 bases and J 1 base; nucleotides not matched to a gene: 8. Germline loops: CDR1 SEHNR, CDR2 FQNEAQ (reference sequence). The length of the CDR3 is 14 residues. Vbeta (60) and Jbeta (13) primers were used in the PCR. Clones were sequenced by immunoSEQ multiplex PCR, and TCRdb holds only the in-frame ones, with some missing. The table has 150,000 to 200,000 clones, about four fifths seen once; the top ten hold around 14%.

The genes are TRBV7-9 and TRBJ2-7; 7 bases fit TRBD1. The sample comprised PBMCs. This receptor was taken from a woman aged 25 to 39 in good health and CMV-seropositive. CDR3 coding DNA: TGTGCCAGCGCAAAACAGGGGCCTTCCTACGAGCAGTACTTC. This codes for CASAKQGPSYEQYF. The whole variable domain, filled in from reference TRBV7-9 and TRBJ2-7, reads DTGVSQNPRHKITKRGQNVTFRCDPISEHNRLYWYRQTLGQGPEFLTYFQNEAQLEKSRLLSDRFSAERPKGSFSTLEIQRTEQGDSAMYLCASAKQGPSYEQYFGPGTRLTVT.